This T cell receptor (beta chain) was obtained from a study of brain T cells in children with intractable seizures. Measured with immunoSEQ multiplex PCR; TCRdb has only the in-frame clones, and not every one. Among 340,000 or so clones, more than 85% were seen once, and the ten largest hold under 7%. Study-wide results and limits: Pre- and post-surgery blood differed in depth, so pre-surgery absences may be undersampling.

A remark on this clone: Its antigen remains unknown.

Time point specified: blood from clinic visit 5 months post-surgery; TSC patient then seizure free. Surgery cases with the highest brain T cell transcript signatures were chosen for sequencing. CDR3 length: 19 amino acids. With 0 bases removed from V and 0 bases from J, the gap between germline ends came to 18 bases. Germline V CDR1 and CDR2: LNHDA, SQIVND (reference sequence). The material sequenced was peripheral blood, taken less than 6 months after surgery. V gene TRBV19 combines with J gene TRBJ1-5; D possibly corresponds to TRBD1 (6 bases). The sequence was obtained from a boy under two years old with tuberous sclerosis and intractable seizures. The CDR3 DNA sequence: TGTGCCAGTAGTATAGACCGAGGACAGAGTATTTTTAGCAATCAGCCCCAGCATTTT. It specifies CASSIDRGQSIFSNQPQHF.